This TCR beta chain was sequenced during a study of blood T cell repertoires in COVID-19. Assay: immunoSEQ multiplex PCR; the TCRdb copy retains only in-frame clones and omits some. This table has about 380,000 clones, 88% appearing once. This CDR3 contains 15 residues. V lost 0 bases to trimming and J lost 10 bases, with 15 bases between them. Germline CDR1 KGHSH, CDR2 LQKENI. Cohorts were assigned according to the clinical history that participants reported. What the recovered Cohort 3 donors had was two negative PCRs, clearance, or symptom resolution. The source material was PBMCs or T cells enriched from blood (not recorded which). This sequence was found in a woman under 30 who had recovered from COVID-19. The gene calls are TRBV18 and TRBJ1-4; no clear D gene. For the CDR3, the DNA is TGTGCCAGCTCACCACCGTCGATTCGGGTTTTAAAACTGTTTTTT. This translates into CASSPPSIRVLKLFF.